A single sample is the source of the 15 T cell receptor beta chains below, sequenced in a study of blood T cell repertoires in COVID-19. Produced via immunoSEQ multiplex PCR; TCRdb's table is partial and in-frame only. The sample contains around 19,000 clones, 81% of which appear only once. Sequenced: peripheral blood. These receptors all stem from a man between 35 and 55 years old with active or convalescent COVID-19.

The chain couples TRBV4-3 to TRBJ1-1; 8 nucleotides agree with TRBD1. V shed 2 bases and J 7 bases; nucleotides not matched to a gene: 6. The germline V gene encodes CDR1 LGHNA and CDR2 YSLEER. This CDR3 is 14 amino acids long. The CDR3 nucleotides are TGCGCCAGCAGCCAACAGGGGGCGATTGGTGAAGCTTTCTTT. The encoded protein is CASSQQGAIGEAFF.

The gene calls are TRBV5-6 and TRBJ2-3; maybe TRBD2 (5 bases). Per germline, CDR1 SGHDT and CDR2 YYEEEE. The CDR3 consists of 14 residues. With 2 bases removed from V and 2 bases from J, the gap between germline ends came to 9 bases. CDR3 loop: CASSLRGFTDTQYF. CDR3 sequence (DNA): TGTGCCAGCAGCTTACGGGGTTTCACAGATACGCAGTATTTT.

The CDR3 region has the DNA TGTGCCAGTAGTATCACAGGGTCGGTGGGCTACACCTTC. This encodes CASSITGSVGYTF. V gene TRBV19 combines with J gene TRBJ1-2; a weak D match, TRBD1 (6 bases). This CDR3 spans 13 amino acids. In germline, CDR1 is LNHDA, CDR2 SQIVND (reference sequence). V lost 3 bases and J 8 bases, leaving 13 bases between the germline ends.

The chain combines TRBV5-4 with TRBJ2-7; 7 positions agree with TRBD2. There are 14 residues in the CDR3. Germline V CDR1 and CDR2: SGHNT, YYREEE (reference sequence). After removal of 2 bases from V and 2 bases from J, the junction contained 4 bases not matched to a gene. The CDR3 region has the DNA TGTGCCAGCAGCTTACGGGGGGAGACCTACGAGCAGTACTTC. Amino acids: CASSLRGETYEQYF.

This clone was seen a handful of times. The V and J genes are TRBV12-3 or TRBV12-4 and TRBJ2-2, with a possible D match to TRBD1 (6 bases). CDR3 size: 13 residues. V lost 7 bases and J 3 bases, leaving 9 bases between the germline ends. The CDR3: CASTNRDTGELFF. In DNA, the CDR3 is TGTGCCAGCACGAACAGGGACACCGGGGAGCTGTTTTTT.

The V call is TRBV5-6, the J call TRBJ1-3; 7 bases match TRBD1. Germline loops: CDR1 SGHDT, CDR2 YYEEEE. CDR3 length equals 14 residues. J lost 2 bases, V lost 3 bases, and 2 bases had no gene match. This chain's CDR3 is CASSSDRAGNTIYF. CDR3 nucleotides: TGTGCCAGCAGCTCAGACAGGGCTGGAAACACCATATATTTT.

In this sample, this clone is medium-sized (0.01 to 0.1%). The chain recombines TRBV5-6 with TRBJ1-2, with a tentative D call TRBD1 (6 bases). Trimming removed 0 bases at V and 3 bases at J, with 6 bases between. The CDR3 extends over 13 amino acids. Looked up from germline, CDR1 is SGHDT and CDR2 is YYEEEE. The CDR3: CASSLDRDYGYTF. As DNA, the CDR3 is TGTGCCAGCAGCTTGGACAGGGACTATGGCTACACCTTC. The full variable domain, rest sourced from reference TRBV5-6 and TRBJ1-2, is DAGVTQSPTHLIKTRGQQVTLRCSPKSGHDTVSWYQQALGQGPQFIFQYYEEEERQRGNFPDRFSGHQFPNYSSELNVNALLLGDSALYLCASSLDRDYGYTFGSGTRLTVV.

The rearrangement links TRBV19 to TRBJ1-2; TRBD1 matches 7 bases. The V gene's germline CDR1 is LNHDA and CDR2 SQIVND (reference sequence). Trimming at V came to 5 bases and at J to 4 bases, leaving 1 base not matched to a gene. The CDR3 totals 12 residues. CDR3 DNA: TGTGCCAGTAGTGGGGACAGCTATGGCTACACCTTC. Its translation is CASSGDSYGYTF. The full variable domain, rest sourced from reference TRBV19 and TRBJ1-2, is DGGITQSPKYLFRKEGQNVTLSCEQNLNHDAMYWYRQDPGQGLRLIYYSQIVNDFQKGDIAEGYSVSREKKESFPLTVTSAQKNPTAFYLCASSGDSYGYTFGSGTRLTVV.

The CDR3 sequence is CASSLDPGRITEAFF. For the CDR3, the DNA is TGTGCCAGCAGCTTAGATCCAGGGAGGATTACTGAAGCTTTCTTT. The chain has TRBV11-2 and TRBJ1-1, with D perhaps TRBD1 (5 bases). Germline assignment: CDR1 SGHAT and CDR2 FQNNGV. Trimming cost V 0 bases and J 5 bases, with 13 bases left between them. CDR3 length equals 15 residues.

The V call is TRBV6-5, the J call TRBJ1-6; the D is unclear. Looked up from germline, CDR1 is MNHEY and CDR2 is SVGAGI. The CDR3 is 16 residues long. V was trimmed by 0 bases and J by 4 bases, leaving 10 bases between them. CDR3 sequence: CASSYSIQRYNSPLHF. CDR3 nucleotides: TGTGCCAGCAGTTACTCGATACAGCGGTATAATTCACCCCTCCACTTT.

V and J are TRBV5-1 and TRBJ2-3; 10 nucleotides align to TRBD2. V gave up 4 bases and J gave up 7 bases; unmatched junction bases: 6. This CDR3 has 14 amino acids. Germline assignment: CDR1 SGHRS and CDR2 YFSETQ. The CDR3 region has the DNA TGCGCCAGCAGCGATAGCGGGGGGATGAATACGCAGTATTTT. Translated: CASSDSGGMNTQYF. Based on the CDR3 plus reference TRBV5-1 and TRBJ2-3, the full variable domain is KAGVTQTPRYLIKTRGQQVTLSCSPISGHRSVSWYQQTPGQGLQFLFEYFSETQRNKGNFPGRFSGRQFSNSRSEMNVSTLELGDSALYLCASSDSGGMNTQYFGPGTRLTVL.

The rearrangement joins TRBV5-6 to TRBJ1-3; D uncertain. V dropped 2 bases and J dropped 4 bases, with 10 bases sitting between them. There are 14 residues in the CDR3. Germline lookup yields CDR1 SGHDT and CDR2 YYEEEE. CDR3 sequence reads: CASSFTSSGNTIYF. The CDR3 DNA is TGTGCCAGCAGCTTTACTTCATCCGGAAACACCATATATTTT.

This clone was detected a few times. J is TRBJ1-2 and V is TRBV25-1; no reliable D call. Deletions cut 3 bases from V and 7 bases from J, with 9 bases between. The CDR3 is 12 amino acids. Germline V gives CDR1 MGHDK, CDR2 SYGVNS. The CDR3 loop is CASSERYLGYTF. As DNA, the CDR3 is TGTGCCAGCAGTGAGCGGTATCTTGGCTACACCTTC.

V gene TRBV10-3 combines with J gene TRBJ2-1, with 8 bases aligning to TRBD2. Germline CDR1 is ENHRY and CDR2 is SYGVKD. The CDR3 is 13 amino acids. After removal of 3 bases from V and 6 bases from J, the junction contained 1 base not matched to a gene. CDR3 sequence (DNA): TGTGCCATCAGTGATCGGGGGGGCAATGAGCAGTTCTTC. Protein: CAISDRGGNEQFF.

The CDR3 region has the DNA TGTGCCAGCAGCCAAGGCCCGGGGACAGGGTCCTACGAGCAGTACTTC. It specifies CASSQGPGTGSYEQYF. The J gene is TRBJ2-7, the V gene TRBV3-1 (or the pseudogene TRBV3-2); TRBD1 aligns across 9 bases. This CDR3 region has 16 residues. Unmatched junction bases numbered 5, after V lost 1 base and J lost 1 base. Germline V lookup: CDR1 LGHDT, CDR2 YNNKEL (reference sequence).